The T cell receptor beta chain under discussion was sequenced for a study of OX40 agonist ivuxolimab in advanced cancers. Whole-study context: The dose-escalation group included hepatocellular carcinoma, melanoma, renal cell carcinoma and head and neck cancer. Study-level results: At 0.1 to 3.0 mg/kg, CD4+ and CD8+ blood T cells expanded clonally by week 6.

In the case of this clone: Its target is unknown.

Patients with a history of autoimmune disease or on systemic immunosuppression were excluded. Method: immunoSEQ multiplex PCR; TCRdb's copy keeps in-frame clones and lacks some. The repertoire has about 62,000 clones, 85% of them found once; the top ten carry 4%. The CDR3 totals 15 residues. Germline CDR1 MRHNA, CDR2 SNTAGT. Deletions cut 6 bases from V and 2 bases from J, with 15 bases between. The material sequenced was CD4+ or CD8+ T cells sorted from blood, taken in a trial of the OX40 agonist ivuxolimab. V usage is TRBV6-4 and J usage is TRBJ2-3; D perhaps matches TRBD1 (5 bases). This TCR was recovered from an adult with an advanced solid tumor such as melanoma, head and neck, liver or kidney cancer. The chain's CDR3 is CASRKEAGPTDTQYF. As DNA, the CDR3 is TGTGCCAGCAGGAAAGAGGCAGGGCCCACAGATACGCAGTATTTT.